This T cell receptor (beta chain) derives from a study of blood T cell repertoires in COVID-19. On the study more broadly: Acute-phase and convalescent COVID-19 samples originated in the United States, Italy and Spain. Nucleic acid was either cDNA or gDNA, and it came from T cells, B-cell-depleted T cells, or PBMCs.

Seattle's enrolled individuals joined amid active infection and were then monitored longitudinally. Authors' analysis steps: How many nucleated cells were present was estimated from reference gene primer amplification. Data came from immunoSEQ multiplex PCR; TCRdb stores just in-frame clones and leaves some out. D and trimming were read from the DNA, whereas the V and J calls and clone size are those reported in that table. Of about 54,000 clones in the sample, over 80% were seen once. The V gene's germline CDR1 is SGHAT and CDR2 FQNNGV. The V gene end was trimmed by 4 bases and the J gene end by 7 bases; junction bases not matched to a gene: 6. This CDR3 comprises 15 residues.

The chain recombines TRBV11-2 with TRBJ1-4, with 10 bases lining up with TRBD1. The clonotype was recovered from a man in his forties or fifties with COVID-19, enrolled during active disease. The source material was peripheral blood. CDR3 protein: CASSSRTGGREKLFF. CDR3 DNA: TGTGCCAGCAGCTCCAGGACAGGGGGACGTGAAAAACTGTTTTTT.